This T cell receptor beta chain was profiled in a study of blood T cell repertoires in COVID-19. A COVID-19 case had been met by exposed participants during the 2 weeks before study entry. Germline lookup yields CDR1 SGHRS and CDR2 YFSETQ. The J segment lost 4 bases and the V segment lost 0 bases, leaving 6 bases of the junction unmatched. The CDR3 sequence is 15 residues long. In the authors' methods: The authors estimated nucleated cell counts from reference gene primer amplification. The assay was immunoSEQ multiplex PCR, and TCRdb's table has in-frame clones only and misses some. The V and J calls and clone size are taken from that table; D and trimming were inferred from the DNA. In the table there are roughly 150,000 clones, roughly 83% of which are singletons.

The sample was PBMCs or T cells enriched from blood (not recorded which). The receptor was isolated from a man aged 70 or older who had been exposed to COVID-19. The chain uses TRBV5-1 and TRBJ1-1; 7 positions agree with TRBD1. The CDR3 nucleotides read TGCGCCAGCAGCTTGGCCACAGGGGCGGGCACTGAAGCTTTCTTT. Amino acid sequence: CASSLATGAGTEAFF. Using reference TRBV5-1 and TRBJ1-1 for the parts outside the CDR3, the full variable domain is KAGVTQTPRYLIKTRGQQVTLSCSPISGHRSVSWYQQTPGQGLQFLFEYFSETQRNKGNFPGRFSGRQFSNSRSEMNVSTLELGDSALYLCASSLATGAGTEAFFGQGTRLTVV.